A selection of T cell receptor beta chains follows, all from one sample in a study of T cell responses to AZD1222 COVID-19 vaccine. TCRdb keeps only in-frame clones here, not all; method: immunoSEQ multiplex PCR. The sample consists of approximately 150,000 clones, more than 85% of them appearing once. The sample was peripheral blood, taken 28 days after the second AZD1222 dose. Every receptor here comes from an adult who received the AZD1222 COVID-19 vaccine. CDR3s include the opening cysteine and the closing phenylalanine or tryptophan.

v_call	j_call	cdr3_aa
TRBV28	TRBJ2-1	CASSYGEQFF
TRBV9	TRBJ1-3	CASSVGWGQNTIYF
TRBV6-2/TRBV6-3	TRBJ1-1	CASSYIWNTEAFF
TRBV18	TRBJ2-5	CASSFSTTGKSYF
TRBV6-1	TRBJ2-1	CASSEDRGSVNEQFF
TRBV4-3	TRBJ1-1	CASSNDRNTEAFF
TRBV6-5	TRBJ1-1	CASSYDTGGNTEAFF
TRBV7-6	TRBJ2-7	CASSLLGDSLYEQYF
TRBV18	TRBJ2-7	CASSPDREGGQYF
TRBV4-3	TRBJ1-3	CASSQSTLGVAGNTIYF
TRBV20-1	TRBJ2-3	CSASSPRGGGDTQYF
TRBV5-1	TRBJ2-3	CASSLGLVGDTQYF
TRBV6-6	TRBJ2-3	CASRGTDTQYF
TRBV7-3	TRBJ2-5	CASSPKGLAGGTRETQYF
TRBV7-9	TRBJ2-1	CASSLSGGLNNEQFF
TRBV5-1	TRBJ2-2	CASSLGGQNGELFF